This T cell receptor beta chain was sequenced in a study of T cell responses to AZD1222 COVID-19 vaccine. Study-level points and caveats: Females outnumbered males among donors, who were mostly white British; clonal diversity was possibly underestimated. Two AZD1222 administrations were followed by greater Spike-specific TCR breadth and depth.

This clone was counted many times. Antigen unknown. Assay: immunoSEQ multiplex PCR; the TCRdb copy retains only in-frame clones and omits some. Of some 100,000 clones in the sample, less than 90% were seen once. The CDR3 length is 13 residues. In germline, CDR1 is LGHNA, CDR2 YNFKEQ. With 5 bases clipped from V and 7 bases from J, the junction kept 4 bases outside the gene matches. V gene TRBV4-2 combines with J gene TRBJ1-1; 10 bases are a match to TRBD1. This clonotype was sampled from an adult in good health. Material: peripheral blood, obtained on day 0 of AZD1222 vaccination. The DNA of the CDR3 is TGTGCCAGCAGCACGGGACAGGGGAATGAAGCTTTCTTT. Protein product: CASSTGQGNEAFF.